This T cell receptor beta chain originates from a study of shared clonotypes between healthy human individuals. Study-level points and caveats: All-four-donor shared clonotypes had higher generation probabilities than non-shared clonotypes did. Estimated richness was generally greater in naive than memory subsets.

At a deep level, the assay was run. The repertoire was sequenced with immunoSEQ multiplex PCR; TCRdb's copy has only in-frame clones and lacks some. Of roughly 2,500,000 clones in the sample, under 95% were seen once. In the case of this clone: Its antigen is unknown.

The ends lost 5 bases at V and 2 bases at J; junction bases unmatched: 9. The CDR3 extends over 15 amino acids. The V gene's germline CDR1 is GTSNPN and CDR2 SVGIG (reference sequence). Sequenced: naive CD4+ T cells from PBMCs. The subset here: CD45RA+ positively selected. The chain is built from TRBV30 and TRBJ2-3, with 8 bases fitting TRBD1. The receptor comes from a man between 18 and 35 years old in good health. Some clones in this sample may be carry-over from other donors' samples. CDR3 amino acids: CAWLGTGPYTDTQYF. The CDR3 bases are TGTGCCTGGCTCGGGACAGGACCCTACACAGATACGCAGTATTTT.